Shown below are 11 T cell receptor beta chains from a single sample sequenced in a study of cytomegalovirus exposure and HLA in healthy donors. The PCR contained 60 Vbeta and 13 Jbeta primers. Some clones are missing from TCRdb's copy, which holds only in-frame ones; the method was immunoSEQ multiplex PCR. The sample includes some 78,000 clones, approximately 80% of them seen just once. Input material: PBMCs. All receptors come from a woman in her fifties or sixties in good health and CMV-seropositive.

This chain joins TRBV30 and TRBJ1-5; 7 bases fit TRBD1. The length of the CDR3 is 14 residues. V lost 0 bases, J lost 5 bases, and 4 bases stayed unmatched. The V gene's germline CDR1 is GTSNPN and CDR2 SVGIG (reference sequence). CDR3 sequence (DNA): TGTGCCTGGAGTGTGGGGCAGGGGGATCAGCCCCAGCATTTT. Translation gives CAWSVGQGDQPQHF.

CDR3 amino acids: CASRGTGGAPVLTF. CDR3 nucleotides: TGTGCCAGCAGGGGGACAGGGGGCGCCCCCGTCCTGACTTTC. V is TRBV9 and J is TRBJ2-6, with 12 nucleotides matching TRBD1. Trimming cost V 5 bases and J 12 bases; bases outside gene matches: 6. Germline lookup yields CDR1 SGDLS and CDR2 YYNGEE. The CDR3 has 14 amino acids.

This chain links TRBV7-3 with TRBJ2-2, with 9 bases matching TRBD1. The length of the CDR3 is 15 residues. V lost 5 bases to trimming and J lost 6 bases; unmatched junction nucleotides: 7. Germline CDR1 is SGHTA and CDR2 is FQGTGA. The CDR3 reads CASSNKQGASGELFF. The CDR3 DNA reads as TGTGCCAGCAGCAATAAACAGGGGGCTTCCGGGGAGCTGTTTTTT.

The rearrangement uses TRBV5-1 and TRBJ1-1; D is unclear. In germline, CDR1 is SGHRS, CDR2 YFSETQ. The CDR3 runs 13 residues. The ends were cut back, 1 base at V and 1 base at J, with 5 bases in the middle. The CDR3 DNA sequence: TGCGCCAGCAGCTTGACAACGAACACTGAAGCTTTCTTT. Translation gives CASSLTTNTEAFF.

This rearrangement joins TRBV30 to TRBJ2-5; the D gene is possibly TRBD2 (6 bases). V was clipped by 2 bases and J by 7 bases, with 14 bases between them. The CDR3 is made up of 13 amino acids. Looked up from germline, CDR1 is GTSNPN and CDR2 is SVGIG (reference sequence). CDR3 coding DNA: TGTGCCTGGAGTTTTCAGGGAGGAGGGACCCAGTACTTC. It codes for CAWSFQGGGTQYF.

This sequence joins TRBV18 and TRBJ2-2; 10 nucleotides align to TRBD2. V trimming: 5 bases; J trimming: 6 bases; junction bases outside the gene matches: 15. This CDR3 is built from 18 residues. Germline assignment: CDR1 KGHSH and CDR2 LQKENI. The CDR3 spells CASSFILAGVRSAGELFF. CDR3 bases: TGTGCCAGCTCATTCATCCTAGCGGGAGTACGATCCGCCGGGGAGCTGTTTTTT.

The V call is TRBV6-5, the J call TRBJ2-1; 7 bases match TRBD1. Germline CDR1 reads MNHEY; CDR2 reads SVGAGI. The V segment lost 4 bases and the J segment 5 bases; nucleotides outside the gene matches: 8. The CDR3 totals 15 residues. The DNA for the CDR3 is TGTGCCAGCAGTTTTTGGACAGGATTGAACAATGAGCAGTTCTTC. The encoded protein is CASSFWTGLNNEQFF.

The rearrangement links TRBV5-4 to TRBJ2-3, with a weak D call TRBD2 (6 bases). V was trimmed by 4 bases and J by 3 bases, leaving 12 bases between them. The CDR3 has 14 residues. CDR1 is SGHNT, CDR2 YYREEE, per germline (reference sequence). The CDR3 is CASSPGRQTDTQYF. The CDR3 region has the DNA TGTGCCAGCAGCCCAGGGAGGCAAACAGATACGCAGTATTTT. Based on the CDR3 plus reference TRBV5-4 and TRBJ2-3, the full variable domain is ETGVTQSPTHLIKTRGQQVTLRCSSQSGHNTVSWYQQALGQGPQFIFQYYREEENGRGNFPPRFSGLQFPNYSSELNVNALELDDSALYLCASSPGRQTDTQYFGPGTRLTVL.

On this clone itself: The junction does not match germline at one end; this may be a read error. This sequence joins TRBV7-9 and TRBJ2-7, with 8 bases matching TRBD2. The CDR3 spans 16 residues. Germline V gene data show CDR1 as SEHNR and CDR2 as FQNEAQ (reference sequence). CDR3 in DNA: TGTTCCAGCAGCCCCCCCGCGGGGGGATCCCCCTACGAGCAGTACTTC. Residues: CSSSPPAGGSPYEQYF.

V gene TRBV10-3 combines with J gene TRBJ1-3; a weak D match, TRBD1 (6 bases). Per germline, CDR1 ENHRY and CDR2 SYGVKD. V lost 3 bases and J lost 2, with 14 bases in between. The CDR3 has 16 residues. CDR3 bases: TGTGCCATCAGTGACCTGGGGCAGGGGACTGGAAACACCATATATTTT. This codes for CAISDLGQGTGNTIYF.

This chain links TRBV13 with TRBJ1-5, with TRBD1 as a possible D gene (6 bases). The CDR3 has 16 residues. The V gene lost 0 bases and the J gene lost 0 bases, with 9 bases spanning the gap. The V gene's germline CDR1 is PRHDT and CDR2 FYEKMQ (reference sequence). CDR3 loop: CASSLGVRGSNQPQHF. The CDR3 bases are TGTGCCAGCAGCTTAGGGGTCAGGGGTAGCAATCAGCCCCAGCATTTT.